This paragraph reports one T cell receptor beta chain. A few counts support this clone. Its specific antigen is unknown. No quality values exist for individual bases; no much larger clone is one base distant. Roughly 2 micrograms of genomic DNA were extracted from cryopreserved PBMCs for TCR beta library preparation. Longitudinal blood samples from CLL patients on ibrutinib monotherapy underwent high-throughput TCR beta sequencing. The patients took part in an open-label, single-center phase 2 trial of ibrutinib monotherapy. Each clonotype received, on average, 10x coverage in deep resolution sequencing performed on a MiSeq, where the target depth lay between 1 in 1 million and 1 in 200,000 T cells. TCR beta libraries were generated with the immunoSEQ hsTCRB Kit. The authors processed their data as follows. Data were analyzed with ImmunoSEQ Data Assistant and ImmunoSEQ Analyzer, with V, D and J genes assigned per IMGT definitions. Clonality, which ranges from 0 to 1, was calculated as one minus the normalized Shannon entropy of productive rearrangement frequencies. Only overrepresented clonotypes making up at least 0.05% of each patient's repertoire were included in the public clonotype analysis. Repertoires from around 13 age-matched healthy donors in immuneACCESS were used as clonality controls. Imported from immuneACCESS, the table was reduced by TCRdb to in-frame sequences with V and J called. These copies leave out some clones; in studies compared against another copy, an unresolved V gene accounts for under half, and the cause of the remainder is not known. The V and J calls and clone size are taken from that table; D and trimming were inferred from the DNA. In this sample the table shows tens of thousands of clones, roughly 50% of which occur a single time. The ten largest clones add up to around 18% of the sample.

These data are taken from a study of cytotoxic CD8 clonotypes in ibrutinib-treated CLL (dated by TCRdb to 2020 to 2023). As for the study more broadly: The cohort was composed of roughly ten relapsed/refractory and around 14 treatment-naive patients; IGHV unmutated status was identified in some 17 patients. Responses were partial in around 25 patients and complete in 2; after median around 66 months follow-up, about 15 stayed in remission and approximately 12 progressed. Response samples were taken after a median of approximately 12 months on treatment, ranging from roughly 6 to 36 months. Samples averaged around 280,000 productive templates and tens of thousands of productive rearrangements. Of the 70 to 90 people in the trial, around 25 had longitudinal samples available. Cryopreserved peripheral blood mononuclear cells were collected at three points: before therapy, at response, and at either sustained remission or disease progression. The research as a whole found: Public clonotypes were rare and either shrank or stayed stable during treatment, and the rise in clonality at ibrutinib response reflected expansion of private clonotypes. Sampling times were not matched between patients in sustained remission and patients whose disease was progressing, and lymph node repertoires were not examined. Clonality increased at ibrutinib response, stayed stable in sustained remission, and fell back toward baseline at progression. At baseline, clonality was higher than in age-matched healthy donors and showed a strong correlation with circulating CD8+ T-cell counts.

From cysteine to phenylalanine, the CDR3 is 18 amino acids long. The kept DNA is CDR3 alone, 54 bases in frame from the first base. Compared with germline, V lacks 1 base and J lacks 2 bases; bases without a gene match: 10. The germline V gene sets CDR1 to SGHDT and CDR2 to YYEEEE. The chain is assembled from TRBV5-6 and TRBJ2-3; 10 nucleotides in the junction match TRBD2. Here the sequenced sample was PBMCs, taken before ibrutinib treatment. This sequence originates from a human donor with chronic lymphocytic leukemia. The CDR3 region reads CASSLIAGGPRYTDTQYF. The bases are TGTGCCAGCAGCTTGATAGCGGGGGGACCACGCTACACAGATACGCAGTATTTT.